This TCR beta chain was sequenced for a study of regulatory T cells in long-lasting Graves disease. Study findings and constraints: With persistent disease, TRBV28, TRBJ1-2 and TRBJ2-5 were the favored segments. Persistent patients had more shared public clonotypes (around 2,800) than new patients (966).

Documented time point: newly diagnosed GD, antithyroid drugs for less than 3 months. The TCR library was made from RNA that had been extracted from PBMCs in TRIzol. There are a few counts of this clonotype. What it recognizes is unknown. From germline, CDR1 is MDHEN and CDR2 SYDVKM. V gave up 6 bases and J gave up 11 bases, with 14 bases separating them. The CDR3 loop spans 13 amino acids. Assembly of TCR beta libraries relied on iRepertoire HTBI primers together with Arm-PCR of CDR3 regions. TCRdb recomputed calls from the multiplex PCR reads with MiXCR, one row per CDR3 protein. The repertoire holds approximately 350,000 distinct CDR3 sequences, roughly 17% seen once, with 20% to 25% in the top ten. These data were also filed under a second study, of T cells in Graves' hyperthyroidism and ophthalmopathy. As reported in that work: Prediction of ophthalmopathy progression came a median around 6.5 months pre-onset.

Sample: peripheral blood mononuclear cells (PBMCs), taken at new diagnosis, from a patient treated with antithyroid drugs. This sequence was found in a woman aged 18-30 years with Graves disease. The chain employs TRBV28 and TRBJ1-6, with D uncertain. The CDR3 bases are TGTGCCAGCAGCTTGGACTCTGCCCCACCCCTCCACTTT. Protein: CASSLDSAPPLHF.